This TCR beta chain comes out of a study of regulatory T cells in long-lasting Graves disease. As for time point: newly diagnosed GD, antithyroid drugs for less than 3 months. The authors made the TCR library using RNA they extracted from PBMCs. Those enrolled as patients came out of an endocrinology department in Xi'an, China. The V end lost 2 bases, the J end lost 3 bases, and 18 bases lay between the germline ends. The CDR3 totals 17 residues. CDR1 is MDHEN and CDR2 is SYDVKM in the germline V gene. This clonotype has ten or more counts. Relying on iRepertoire HTBI primers and Arm-PCR of CDR3 regions, the team built TCR beta libraries. Via MiXCR, TCRdb re-called the multiplex PCR reads, giving one row per CDR3 protein. The sample records 600,000 to 650,000 distinct CDR3 sequences, about 16% being singletons. A further study also used this sample, focusing on T cells in Graves' hyperthyroidism and ophthalmopathy. That report adds: Uncontrolled infection, other autoimmune disease, pregnancy or lactation excluded patients. In making diagnoses, clinical symptoms, serum thyroxine and TRAb, thyroid ultrasound and orbital computed tomography were all used. TCR CDR3 underwent first-round RT-PCR with the HTBI primer set.

This TCR derives from a woman aged 25 to 39 with Graves disease. Source: peripheral blood mononuclear cells (PBMCs), taken at new diagnosis, from a patient treated with antithyroid drugs. V and J are TRBV28 and TRBJ2-3; TRBD2 is a possible D gene (7 bases). The CDR3 here is CASSLRRGGSVTDTQYF. CDR3 in DNA: TGTGCCAGCAGTTTAAGAAGGGGGGGTTCGGTTACAGATACGCAGTATTTT.